These 29 T cell receptor beta chains came from one sample sequenced in a study of identical twins. TCRdb called the 5' RACE reads again in MiXCR, with one record for every CDR3 protein. Counted here are more than 1.5 million distinct CDR3 sequences, more than 30% occurring once; the ten biggest clones make up 0.27%. Sequenced material: cord blood. These receptor sequences come from a newborn girl in good health.

The chain carries TRBV5-1 and TRBJ2-2, with 8 bases that match TRBD2. Germline V gene lookup returns CDR1 SGHRS and CDR2 YFSETQ. The CDR3 sequence is 16 residues long. The junction had 6 bases not matched to a gene; V was cut back by 4 bases and J by 1 base. The CDR3 region is CASSPNSGKNTGELFF. CDR3 bases: TGCGCCAGCAGCCCCAATAGCGGGAAGAACACCGGGGAGCTGTTTTTT.

This clonotype was seen repeatedly, ten times or more. The chain carries TRBV6-1 and TRBJ1-2; maybe TRBD1 (6 bases). This CDR3 has 15 residues. Trimming shortened V by 5 bases and J by 1 base, and 14 bases separated the two germline ends. CDR1 is MNHNS, CDR2 SASEGT, per germline. The CDR3 is CASSLRTAFNYGYTF. The DNA of the CDR3 is TGTGCCAGCAGTTTACGGACAGCCTTTAACTATGGCTACACCTTC.

The chain uses TRBV28 and TRBJ1-2; D is unresolved. With 6 bases removed from V and 0 bases from J, the gap between germline ends came to 8 bases. The germline V gene encodes CDR1 MDHEN and CDR2 SYDVKM. This CDR3 has 13 amino acids. Here the CDR3 reads CASRPQANYGYTF. CDR3 coding DNA: TGTGCCAGCAGACCCCAGGCTAACTATGGCTACACCTTC.

J is TRBJ2-5 and V is TRBV6-6; D is ambiguous. The V gene lost 2 bases and the J gene lost 1 base, with 11 bases spanning the gap. The CDR3 consists of 15 residues. CDR1 is MNHNY, CDR2 SVGAGI, per germline (reference sequence). The DNA of the CDR3 is TGTGCCAGCAGTTACAAAACTATAACCCAAGAGACCCAGTACTTC. Its protein is CASSYKTITQETQYF.

The chain uses TRBV5-1 and TRBJ2-7; 7 bases line up with TRBD2. CDR3 length equals 14 residues. V dropped 4 bases and J dropped 7; count of bases not matched to a gene: 11. The germline V gene encodes CDR1 SGHRS and CDR2 YFSETQ. The CDR3 sequence: CASSRTSDPGEQYF. CDR3 bases: TGCGCCAGCAGCCGAACTAGCGACCCGGGGGAGCAGTACTTC.

As concerns this clonotype: A read error may explain this, as a much larger clone is one base away. The chain employs TRBV5-1 and TRBJ2-6; D might be TRBD1 (6 bases). Germline CDR1 and CDR2: SGHRS and YFSETQ. The CDR3 is made up of 18 amino acids. This chain's CDR3 is CAGSSLGQSSSGANVLTF. The CDR3 nucleotides read TGCGCCGGCAGCTCGTTAGGACAGTCCAGCTCTGGGGCCAACGTCCTGACTTTC.

This clonotype appeared a few times. This sequence joins TRBV20-1 and TRBJ2-7, with D uncertain. Per the germline V gene, CDR1 is DFQATT and CDR2 is SNEGSKA (reference sequence). The CDR3 has 15 amino acids. Trimming took 6 bases from V and 1 from J, leaving 19 bases between them. The CDR3 reads CSAIQSWGPSYEQYF. The CDR3 bases are TGCAGTGCCATCCAAAGCTGGGGTCCTTCCTACGAGCAGTACTTC.

This clonotype was observed a few times. The chain employs TRBV27 and TRBJ2-7, with D maybe TRBD2 (7 bases). The CDR3 is 15 residues long. The germline V gene encodes CDR1 MNHEY and CDR2 SMNVEV (reference sequence). Trimming cost V 3 bases and J 1 base, with 13 bases left between them. The CDR3 loop reads CASSFAGAGSYEQYF. The CDR3 DNA reads as TGTGCCAGCAGTTTTGCGGGGGCTGGTTCCTACGAGCAGTACTTC.

This clonotype occurred a few times. The rearrangement joins TRBV2 to TRBJ2-3, with a possible D match to TRBD2 (6 bases). V was shortened by 4 bases and J by 1 base, with 12 bases between the two germline ends. Per the germline V gene, CDR1 is SNHLY and CDR2 is FYNNEI. The CDR3 spans 15 residues. The CDR3 sequence: CASSAFSGRTDTQYF. The CDR3 nucleotides read TGTGCCAGCAGTGCATTTAGCGGTCGCACAGATACGCAGTATTTT.

For this clonotype: Its ends do not fully match the called genes, so a read error is possible. The genes are TRBV9 and TRBJ1-2; tentatively, D is TRBD1 (6 bases). The CDR3 is 15 residues long. Germline CDR1 reads SGDLS; CDR2 reads YYNGEE. For the CDR3, the DNA is TGTGCCGGCAGCGTAGGGGGGGCTCCCTCCTATGGCTACACCTTC. This sequence encodes CAGSVGGAPSYGYTF.

This clonotype occurred a few times. The chain joins TRBV6-6 to TRBJ2-4, with 9 bases aligning to TRBD1. Judging by the DNA end, TRBJ2-7 fits better; the J call may be wrong. The CDR3 consists of 14 residues. Germline V lookup: CDR1 MNHNY, CDR2 SVGAGI (reference sequence). The CDR3 DNA is TGTGCCAGCAGTACAGGACAGGGGCGTAACGAGCAGTACTTC. As protein: CASSTGQGRNEQYF.

This clonotype has a count of ten or more. The chain carries TRBV6-5 and TRBJ1-2; 10 positions match TRBD1. The CDR3 has 16 residues. Per the germline V gene, CDR1 is MNHEY and CDR2 is SVGAGI. V lost 5 bases to trimming and J lost 5 bases; unmatched junction nucleotides: 11. The CDR3 spells CASSTLWTGGKYGYTF. The CDR3 bases are TGTGCCAGCAGTACCCTATGGACAGGGGGGAAATATGGCTACACCTTC.

This clonotype occurred once. The chain carries TRBV6-2 or TRBV6-3 and TRBJ2-1; 10 bases fit TRBD2. The DNA end lines up better with TRBJ2-7; the J call may be wrong. Germline V lookup: CDR1 MNHEY, CDR2 SVGEGT. The CDR3 sequence is 17 residues long. This CDR3 reads CASSYSKREGSYNEQYF. The CDR3 DNA reads as TGTGCCAGCAGTTACTCGAAGCGGGAGGGGTCCTACAATGAGCAGTACTTC.

The gene calls are TRBV9 and TRBJ1-2; 7 bases are a match to TRBD1. The CDR3 length is 11 residues. Germline CDR1 SGDLS, CDR2 YYNGEE. Unmatched junction bases numbered 4, after V lost 6 bases and J lost 8 bases. The CDR3 DNA sequence: TGTGCCAGCAATCGAGGGGGCGGCTACACCTTC. As protein: CASNRGGGYTF.

A few counts support this clonotype. V usage is TRBV25-1 and J usage is TRBJ1-6; D is undetermined. From germline, CDR1 is MGHDK and CDR2 SYGVNS. CDR3 size: 15 residues. V was shortened by 1 base and J by 9 bases, with 13 bases between the two germline ends. CDR3 coding DNA: TGTGCCAGCAGTGAATCGATAGGGAGTCGTTCACCCCTCCACTTT. This gives the protein CASSESIGSRSPLHF. Full variable domain (remainder filled in from reference TRBV25-1 and TRBJ1-6): EADIYQTPRYLVIGTGKKITLECSQTMGHDKMYWYQQDPGMELHLIHYSYGVNSTEKGDLSSESTVSRIRTEHFPLTLESARPSHTSQYLCASSESIGSRSPLHFGNGTRLTVT.

The rearrangement links TRBV25-1 to TRBJ2-3, with 9 bases identical to TRBD2. Germline V gene lookup returns CDR1 MGHDK and CDR2 SYGVNS. The CDR3 is 15 residues long. After removal of 7 bases from V and 3 bases from J, the junction contained 8 bases not matched to a gene. CDR3 protein: CASNSPGLATDTQYF. CDR3 DNA sequence: TGTGCCAGCAATTCTCCGGGACTAGCTACAGATACGCAGTATTTT.

The V and J genes are TRBV20-1 and TRBJ2-1; 9 nucleotides agree with TRBD2. V was clipped by 0 bases and J by 10 bases; unmatched bases: 10. This CDR3 is 15 amino acids long. Germline loops: CDR1 DFQATT, CDR2 SNEGSKA (reference sequence). CDR3 residues: CSARDVVAGVYEQFF. Here the CDR3 DNA reads TGCAGTGCTAGAGATGTGGTAGCGGGGGTCTACGAGCAGTTCTTC.

This clonotype was counted once. Just one base apart from a much larger clone, this may be a read error. The chain couples TRBV12-3 or TRBV12-4 to TRBJ2-7; 10 positions agree with TRBD2. Unmatched junction bases numbered 13, after V lost 7 bases and J lost 7 bases. This CDR3 is 15 amino acids long. The CDR3, as DNA: TGTGCCAGCACATACGGACTAGCGGATTACAATGAGCAGTACTTC. Translated: CASTYGLADYNEQYF.

This chain joins TRBV11-2 and TRBJ2-3; D ambiguous. With 2 bases removed from V and 3 bases from J, the gap between germline ends came to 12 bases. CDR3 size: 15 residues. The V gene's germline CDR1 is SGHAT and CDR2 FQNNGV. The DNA for the CDR3 is TGTGCCAGCAGCTTAAGTGAGCTAGTAACAGATACGCAGTATTTT. It translates to CASSLSELVTDTQYF. Full variable domain (rest looked up from reference TRBV11-2 and TRBJ2-3): EAGVAQSPRYKIIEKRQSVAFWCNPISGHATLYWYQQILGQGPKLLIQFQNNGVVDDSQLPKDRFSAERLKGVDSTLKIQPAKLEDSAVYLCASSLSELVTDTQYFGPGTRLTVL.

CDR3 DNA: TGTGCCAGCGGGGGACGACGTATTCCAGATACGCAGTATTTT. Its protein is CASGGRRIPDTQYF. The genes are TRBV12-3 or TRBV12-4 and TRBJ2-3; D possibly uses TRBD1 or TRBD2 (5 bases each). The CDR3 runs to 14 residues. The ends were cut back, 8 bases at V and 4 bases at J, with 16 bases in the middle.

This clonotype has a handful of counts. J is TRBJ2-3 and V is TRBV20-1; D is unclear. V was shortened by 0 bases and J by 7 bases, with 14 bases between the two germline ends. CDR3 length: 14 residues. Germline V CDR1 and CDR2: DFQATT, SNEGSKA (reference sequence). The CDR3 DNA sequence: TGCAGTGCTAGAGATCCTATCCGAGCGTATACGCAGTATTTT. Its protein is CSARDPIRAYTQYF.

The J gene is TRBJ2-7, the V gene TRBV6-2 or TRBV6-3, with D possibly TRBD1 on 6 matching bases. The CDR3 covers 14 residues. The V gene lost 7 bases and the J gene lost 9 bases, with 22 bases spanning the gap. Germline-derived CDR1 and CDR2 are MNHEY and SVGEGT. CDR3 sequence: CASTLKLIRGVQYF. DNA for the CDR3: TGTGCCAGCACCCTCAAGCTGATCAGGGGCGTGCAGTACTTC.

Ten or more counts support this clonotype. This sequence joins TRBV10-3 and TRBJ2-7, with 9 bases identical to TRBD2. CDR3 length: 13 residues. CDR1 is ENHRY, CDR2 SYGVKD, per germline. J was trimmed by 3 bases and V by 6 bases; bases with no gene match: 3. This chain's CDR3 is CAIRGTSFYEQYF. In nucleotides, the CDR3 is TGTGCCATCAGGGGGACTAGCTTCTACGAGCAGTACTTC.

The chain is built from TRBV6-5 and TRBJ2-7; tentative D call: TRBD1 (7 bases). The V gene's germline CDR1 is MNHEY and CDR2 SVGAGI. V was trimmed by 2 bases and J by 0 bases, leaving 11 bases between them. The CDR3 length is 15 residues. This chain's CDR3 is CASSYGGGTSYEQYF. In DNA, the CDR3 is TGTGCCAGCAGTTACGGAGGGGGCACCTCCTACGAGCAGTACTTC.

The chain is built from TRBV7-8 and TRBJ1-5; the D gene is possibly TRBD1 (6 bases). V was cut by 1 base and J by 5 bases, with 18 bases left in between. This CDR3 region has 17 residues. CDR1 SGHVS and CDR2 FQNEAQ come from the germline V gene. The CDR3 bases are TGTGCCAGCAGCTTAGTTCCCCAGTACAGGGCCGATCAGCCCCAGCATTTT. It codes for CASSLVPQYRADQPQHF.

The chain recombines TRBV4-1 with TRBJ1-5; D uncertain. The germline V gene encodes CDR1 MGHRA and CDR2 YSYEKL. CDR3 size: 14 residues. V lost 0 bases and J lost 4, with 7 bases in between. CDR3 in amino acids: CASSQEDRNQPQHF. CDR3 sequence (DNA): TGCGCCAGCAGCCAAGAAGATAGGAATCAGCCCCAGCATTTT.

The table lists this clonotype with a few counts. This sequence joins TRBV3-1 and TRBJ2-1; D perhaps matches TRBD1 (6 bases). CDR3 length: 14 amino acids. Trimming took off 3 bases at V and 5 bases at J, with 11 bases between the two ends. CDR1 and CDR2 from the germline V gene are LGHDT and YNNKEL (reference sequence). CDR3 sequence reads: CASSQRGTHNEQFF. Here the CDR3 DNA reads TGTGCCAGCAGCCAGAGGGGGACCCACAATGAGCAGTTCTTC.

This clonotype was picked up a small number of times. This sequence joins TRBV29-1 and TRBJ2-2; a weak D match, TRBD1 (5 bases). Germline loops: CDR1 SQVTM, CDR2 ANQGSEA. This CDR3 is built from 11 residues. V lost 4 bases, J lost 6 bases, and 6 bases lay in between. CDR3 sequence: CSVVGAGELFF. The CDR3 nucleotides read TGCAGCGTTGTAGGGGCCGGGGAGCTGTTTTTT.

This clonotype came up a few times. CDR3 bases: TGTGCCAGCAACAGGGACGGTAATCAGCCCCAGCATTTT. Protein sequence: CASNRDGNQPQHF. The chain combines TRBV2 with TRBJ1-5; tentatively, D is TRBD1 (6 bases). The CDR3 extends over 13 amino acids. Looked up from germline, CDR1 is SNHLY and CDR2 is FYNNEI. The ends were cut back, 7 bases at V and 4 bases at J, with 11 bases in the middle.